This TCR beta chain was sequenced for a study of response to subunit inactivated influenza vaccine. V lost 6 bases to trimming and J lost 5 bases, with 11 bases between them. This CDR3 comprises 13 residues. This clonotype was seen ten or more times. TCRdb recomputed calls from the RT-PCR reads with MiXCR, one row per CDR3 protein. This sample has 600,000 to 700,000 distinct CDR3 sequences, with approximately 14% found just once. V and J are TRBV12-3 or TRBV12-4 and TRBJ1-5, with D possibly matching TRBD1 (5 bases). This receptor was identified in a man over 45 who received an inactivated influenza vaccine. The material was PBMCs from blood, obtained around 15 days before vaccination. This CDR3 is CASSQGQDQPQHF. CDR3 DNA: TGTGCCAGCAGCCAAGGACAAGATCAGCCCCAGCATTTT.